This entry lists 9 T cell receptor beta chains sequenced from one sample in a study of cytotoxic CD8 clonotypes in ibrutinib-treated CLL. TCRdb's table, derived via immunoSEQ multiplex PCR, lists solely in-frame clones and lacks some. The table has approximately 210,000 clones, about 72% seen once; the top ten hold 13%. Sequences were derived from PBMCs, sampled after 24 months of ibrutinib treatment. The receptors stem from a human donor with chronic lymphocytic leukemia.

CDR3 coding DNA: TGTGCCAGCAGCCACGCAGCGGCGGAGACCCAGTACTTC. Translating gives CASSHAAAETQYF. V usage is TRBV27 and J usage is TRBJ2-5, with D possibly matching TRBD2 (5 bases). Germline V lookup: CDR1 MNHEY, CDR2 SMNVEV (reference sequence). Trimming shortened V by 6 bases and J by 5 bases, and 13 bases separated the two germline ends. This CDR3 is built from 13 residues.

For the CDR3, the DNA is TGTGCCTGGAGTGTAAGCGGGAGAGGTCTCCGTGAGCAGTTCTTC. Translation gives CAWSVSGRGLREQFF. This chain links TRBV30 with TRBJ2-1, with 8 bases fitting TRBD2. This CDR3 comprises 15 residues. The V segment lost 0 bases and the J segment 9 bases; nucleotides outside the gene matches: 10. Looked up from germline, CDR1 is GTSNPN and CDR2 is SVGIG (reference sequence). Variable domain in full (rest from reference TRBV30 and TRBJ2-1): SQTIHQWPATLVQPVGSPLSLECTVEGTSNPNLYWYRQAAGRGLQLLFYSVGIGQISSEVPQNLSASRPQDRQFILSSKKLLLSDSGFYLCAWSVSGRGLREQFFGPGTRLTVL.

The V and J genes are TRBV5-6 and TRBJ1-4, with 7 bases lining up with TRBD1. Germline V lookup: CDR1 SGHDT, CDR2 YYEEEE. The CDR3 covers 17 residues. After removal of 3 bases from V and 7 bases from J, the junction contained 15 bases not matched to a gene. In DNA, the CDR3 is TGTGCCAGCAGCTCCTTATCGACAGGGCGGAGGAGTGAAAAACTGTTTTTT. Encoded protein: CASSSLSTGRRSEKLFF. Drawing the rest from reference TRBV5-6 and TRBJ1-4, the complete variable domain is DAGVTQSPTHLIKTRGQQVTLRCSPKSGHDTVSWYQQALGQGPQFIFQYYEEEERQRGNFPDRFSGHQFPNYSSELNVNALLLGDSALYLCASSSLSTGRRSEKLFFGSGTQLSVL.

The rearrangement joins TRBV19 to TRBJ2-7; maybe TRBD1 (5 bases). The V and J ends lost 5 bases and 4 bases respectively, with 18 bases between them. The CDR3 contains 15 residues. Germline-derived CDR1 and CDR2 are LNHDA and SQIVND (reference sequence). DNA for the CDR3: TGTGCCAGTAGTGCCGGGCAGGGATTCGGGTACGAGCAGTACTTC. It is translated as CASSAGQGFGYEQYF. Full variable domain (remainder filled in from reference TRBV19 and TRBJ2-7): DGGITQSPKYLFRKEGQNVTLSCEQNLNHDAMYWYRQDPGQGLRLIYYSQIVNDFQKGDIAEGYSVSREKKESFPLTVTSAQKNPTAFYLCASSAGQGFGYEQYFGPGTRLTVT.

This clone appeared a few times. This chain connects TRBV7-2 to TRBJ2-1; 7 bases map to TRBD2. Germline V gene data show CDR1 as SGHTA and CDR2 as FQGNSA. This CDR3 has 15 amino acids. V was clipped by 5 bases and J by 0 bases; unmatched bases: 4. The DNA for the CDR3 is TGTGCCAGCAGCCCCGGACTAGGCTCCTACAATGAGCAGTTCTTC. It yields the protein CASSPGLGSYNEQFF.

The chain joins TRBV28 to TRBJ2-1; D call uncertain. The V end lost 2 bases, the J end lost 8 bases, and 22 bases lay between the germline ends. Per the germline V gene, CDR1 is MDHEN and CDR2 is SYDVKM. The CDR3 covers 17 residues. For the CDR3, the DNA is TGTGCCAGCAGTTTAGGGTTCGTGGCGCACAAACGCTATGAGCAGTTCTTC. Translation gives CASSLGFVAHKRYEQFF.

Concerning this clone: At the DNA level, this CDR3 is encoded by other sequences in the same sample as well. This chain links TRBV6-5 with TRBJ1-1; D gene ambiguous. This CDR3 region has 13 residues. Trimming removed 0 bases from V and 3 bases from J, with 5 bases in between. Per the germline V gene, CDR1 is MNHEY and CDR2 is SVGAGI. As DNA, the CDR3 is TGTGCCAGCAGTTACTCTGCAGACACTGAAGCTTTCTTT. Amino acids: CASSYSADTEAFF.

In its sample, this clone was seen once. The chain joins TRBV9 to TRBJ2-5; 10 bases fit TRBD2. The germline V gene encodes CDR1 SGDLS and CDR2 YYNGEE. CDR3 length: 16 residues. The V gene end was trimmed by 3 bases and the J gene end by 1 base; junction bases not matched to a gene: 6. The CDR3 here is CASSGTSGTTQETQYF. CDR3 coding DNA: TGTGCCAGCAGCGGGACTAGCGGTACGACCCAAGAGACCCAGTACTTC. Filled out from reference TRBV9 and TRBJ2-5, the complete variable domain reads DSGVTQTPKHLITATGQRVTLRCSPRSGDLSVYWYQQSLDQGLQFLIQYYNGEERAKGNILERFSAQQFPDLHSELNLSSLELGDSALYFCASSGTSGTTQETQYFGPGTRLLVL.

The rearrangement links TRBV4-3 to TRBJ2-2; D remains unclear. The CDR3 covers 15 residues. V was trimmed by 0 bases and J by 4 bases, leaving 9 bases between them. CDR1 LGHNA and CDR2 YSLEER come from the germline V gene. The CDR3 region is CASSQELGSTGELFF. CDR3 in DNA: TGCGCCAGCAGCCAAGAGCTAGGGTCCACCGGGGAGCTGTTTTTT.